What follows are 7 T cell receptor beta chains derived from one specimen sequenced in a study of early T cells in non-severe SARS-CoV-2 infection. Each CDR3 protein gets one entry after TCRdb re-called the 5' RACE reads with MiXCR. Of just under 65,000 distinct CDR3 sequences in the sample, 5% to 6.5% were seen once. This specimen was whole blood, taken at baseline. These receptor sequences come from an adult who was a healthcare worker with PCR-confirmed SARS-CoV-2 infection or an uninfected control (not recorded which).

This clonotype was observed at least ten times. The chain uses TRBV20-1 and TRBJ1-4; 7 bases align to TRBD1. Germline V gene sequence: CDR1 DFQATT, CDR2 SNEGSKA (reference sequence). This CDR3 has 15 residues. With 0 bases clipped from V and 7 bases from J, the junction kept 8 bases outside the gene matches. The CDR3 DNA sequence: TGCAGTGCTAGAGATCTAAGGGACAGTGGTGAAAAACTGTTTTTT. Its protein is CSARDLRDSGEKLFF.

This clonotype showed up many times. The V call is TRBV6-6, the J call TRBJ2-3; D is uncertain. This CDR3 comprises 11 residues. The germline CDR1 and CDR2 sequences are MNHNY and SVGAGI (reference sequence). Trimming cost V 8 bases and J 0 bases, with 3 bases left between them. CDR3 sequence reads: CASGSTDTQYF. CDR3 coding DNA: TGTGCCAGCGGAAGCACAGATACGCAGTATTTT.

This clonotype has at least ten counts. V is TRBV28 and J is TRBJ1-5; D perhaps matches TRBD1 (5 bases). V lost 6 bases to trimming and J lost 2 bases, with 17 bases between them. This CDR3 spans 16 amino acids. Germline CDR1 MDHEN, CDR2 SYDVKM. The CDR3 DNA follows: TGTGCCAGCAGCCAAGATCCGGGACGGGGCAATCAGCCCCAGCATTTT. This encodes CASSQDPGRGNQPQHF.

This clonotype turned up a few times. The J gene is TRBJ2-7, the V gene TRBV7-2; D ambiguous. This CDR3 is 13 amino acids long. Trimming stripped 1 base from V and 10 bases from J, with 14 bases between. Germline values: CDR1 SGHTA, CDR2 FQGNSA. The CDR3 here is CASSLVIEPAQYF. CDR3 DNA sequence: TGTGCCAGCAGCTTAGTCATAGAGCCTGCCCAGTACTTC.

Ten or more counts support this clonotype. V and J are TRBV9 and TRBJ2-1, with D perhaps being TRBD1 or TRBD2 (6 bases each). The CDR3 totals 16 residues. With 4 bases removed from V and 3 bases from J, the gap between germline ends came to 17 bases. Germline V lookup: CDR1 SGDLS, CDR2 YYNGEE. The CDR3 DNA reads as TGTGCCAGCAGCCCAGGCGGGACACGCGTCTACAATGAGCAGTTCTTC. Its translation: CASSPGGTRVYNEQFF.

This clonotype was seen at least ten times. The rearrangement joins TRBV7-8 to TRBJ1-5; 7 positions agree with TRBD1. Unmatched junction bases numbered 6, after V lost 1 base and J lost 6 bases. The CDR3 contains 15 residues. CDR1 and CDR2 from the germline V gene are SGHVS and FQNEAQ. The CDR3 region is CASSLGRGVGQPQHF. The CDR3 DNA sequence: TGTGCCAGCAGCTTAGGCAGGGGGGTAGGTCAGCCCCAGCATTTT.

This clonotype was observed at least ten times. The CDR3 DNA is TGCAGTGCTGACTTGACTAGCACAGATACGCAGTATTTT. This translates into CSADLTSTDTQYF. The chain employs TRBV20-1 and TRBJ2-3; D is uncertain. Germline loops: CDR1 DFQATT, CDR2 SNEGSKA (reference sequence). V was clipped by 5 bases and J by 0 bases, with 9 bases between them. The CDR3 has 13 residues.